A selection of T cell receptor beta chains follows, all from one sample in a study of post-analysis software for immune sequencing data. Each CDR3 protein is one row after TCRdb ran MiXCR on the PCR reads. In the table there are about 430,000 distinct CDR3 sequences, over 30% of which are singletons. Sequences were obtained from blood. The receptors shown here come from a girl aged 2 to 10 with multiple sclerosis. The CDR3 runs from the conserved cysteine through the conserved F or W. A D gene is named only where the DNA matches it firmly. Size values are once, few and many counts, or a class for expanded clones, and some rows have none.

clone_size j_call v_call d_call cdr3_nt cdr3_aa
- TRBJ2-1 TRBV7-2 TRBD2 TGTGCCAGCAGCCCGCAACTAGCGTTGATTAGTAATGAGCAGTTCTTC CASSPQLALISNEQFF
- TRBJ2-1 TRBV9 - TGTGCCAGCAGCGTAGGCGCCGGAAGGGACTCCTACAATGAGCAGTTCTTC CASSVGAGRDSYNEQFF
few TRBJ1-6 TRBV28 TRBD1 TGTGCCAGCAGTCCCGGCTATCGGGACAGGGTTAATTCACCCCTCCACTTT CASSPGYRDRVNSPLHF
- TRBJ1-5 TRBV7-9 - TGTGCCAGCAGCTCCGCATCCCACAGGGAGGATAGTCAGCCCCAGCATTTT CASSSASHREDSQPQHF
few TRBJ2-3 TRBV5-5 - TGTGCCAGCAGCTTGTACTGGCGGGGCACAGATACGCAGTATTTT CASSLYWRGTDTQYF
few TRBJ1-5 TRBV28 - TGTGCCAGCTGCCCAATAGGAGGTTATCAGCCCCAGCATTTT CASCPIGGYQPQHF
- TRBJ2-3 TRBV6-6 - TGTGCCAGCCATACGCAGTATTTT CASHTQYF
- TRBJ2-3 TRBV6-2/TRBV6-3 TRBD2 TGTGCCAGCAGCTCGGGACTAGCGACTACGCAGTATTTT CASSSGLATTQYF
few TRBJ2-7 TRBV7-8 - TGTGCCAGCAGCTATAACAGGGTCTCCTACGAGCAGTACTTC CASSYNRVSYEQYF
- TRBJ2-1 TRBV4-2 TRBD2 TGTGCCAGCAGCCAAGAAACCCTCCGGGGCGGGAGTGGTGTCGGCAATGAGCAGTTCTTC CASSQETLRGGSGVGNEQFF
few TRBJ2-7 TRBV15 TRBD1 TGTGCCACCAGCCGAGGGGGCGATTTTTACGAGCAGTACTTC CATSRGGDFYEQYF
- TRBJ1-6 TRBV27 - TGTGCCAGCAGCGCGCCGCTGGGAGTCTATAATTCACCCCTCCACTTT CASSAPLGVYNSPLHF
- TRBJ2-1 TRBV3-1 - TGTGCCAGCAGCCAGGGGGGCTTCTACAATGGGCAGTTCTTC CASSQGGFYNGQFF
- TRBJ1-1 TRBV21-1 - TGTGCCAGCAGCCGACCGGGCCGTCAGACTGAAGCTTTCTTT CASSRPGRQTEAFF
medium-sized TRBJ1-2 TRBV29-1 - TGCAGCGTTGATGATCGGGGAGGGGGGGAAGGCTACACCTTC CSVDDRGGGEGYTF
- TRBJ2-7 TRBV5-4 - TGTGCCAGCAGCTCCACCTCGATTTCCTACGAGCAGTACTTC CASSSTSISYEQYF